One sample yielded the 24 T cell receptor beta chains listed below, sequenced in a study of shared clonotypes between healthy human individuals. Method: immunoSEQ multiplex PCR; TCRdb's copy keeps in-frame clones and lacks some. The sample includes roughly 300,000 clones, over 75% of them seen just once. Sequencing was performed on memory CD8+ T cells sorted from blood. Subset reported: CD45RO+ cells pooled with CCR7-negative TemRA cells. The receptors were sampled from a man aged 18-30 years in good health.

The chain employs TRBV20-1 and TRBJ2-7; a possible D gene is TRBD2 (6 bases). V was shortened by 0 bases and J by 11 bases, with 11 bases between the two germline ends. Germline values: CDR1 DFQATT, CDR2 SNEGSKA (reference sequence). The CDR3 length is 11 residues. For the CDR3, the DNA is TGCAGTGCTAGAGACGGGACTTCTGAGTACTTC. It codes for CSARDGTSEYF.

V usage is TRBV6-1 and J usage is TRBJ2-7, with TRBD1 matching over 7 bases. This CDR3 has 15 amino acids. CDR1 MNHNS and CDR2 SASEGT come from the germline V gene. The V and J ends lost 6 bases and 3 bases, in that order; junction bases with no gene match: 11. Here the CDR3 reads CASSPPRDSIYEQYF. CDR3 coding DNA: TGTGCCAGCAGCCCACCCCGGGACAGTATCTACGAGCAGTACTTC.

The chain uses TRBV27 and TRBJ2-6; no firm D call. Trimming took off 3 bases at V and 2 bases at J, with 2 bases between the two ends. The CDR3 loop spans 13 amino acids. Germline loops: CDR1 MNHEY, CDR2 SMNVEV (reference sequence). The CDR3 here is CASSFTGANVLTF. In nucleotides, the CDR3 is TGTGCCAGCAGTTTCACTGGGGCCAACGTCCTGACTTTC.

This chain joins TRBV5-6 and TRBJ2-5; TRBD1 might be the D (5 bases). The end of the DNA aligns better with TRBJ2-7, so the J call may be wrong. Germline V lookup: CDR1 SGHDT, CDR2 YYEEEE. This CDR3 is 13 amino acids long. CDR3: CASSHSDSYEQYF. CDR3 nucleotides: TGTGCCAGCAGCCACTCCGACAGCTACGAGCAGTACTTC.

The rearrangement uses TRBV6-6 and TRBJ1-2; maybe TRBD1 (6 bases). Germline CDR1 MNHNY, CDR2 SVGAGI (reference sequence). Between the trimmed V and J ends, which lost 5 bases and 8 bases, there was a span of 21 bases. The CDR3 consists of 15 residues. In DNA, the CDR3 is TGTGCCAGCAGTCCGAGACAGGCCCTCCGGGGAGGCTACACCTTC. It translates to CASSPRQALRGGYTF.

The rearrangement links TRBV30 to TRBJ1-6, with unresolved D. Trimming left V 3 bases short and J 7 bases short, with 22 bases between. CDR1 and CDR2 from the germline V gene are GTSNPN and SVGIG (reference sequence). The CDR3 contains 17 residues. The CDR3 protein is CAWSEWSRAVKNSPLHF. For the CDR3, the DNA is TGTGCCTGGAGCGAATGGTCTAGGGCTGTAAAAAATTCACCCCTCCACTTT. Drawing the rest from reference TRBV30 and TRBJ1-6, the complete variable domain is SQTIHQWPATLVQPVGSPLSLECTVEGTSNPNLYWYRQAAGRGLQLLFYSVGIGQISSEVPQNLSASRPQDRQFILSSKKLLLSDSGFYLCAWSEWSRAVKNSPLHFGNGTRLTVT.

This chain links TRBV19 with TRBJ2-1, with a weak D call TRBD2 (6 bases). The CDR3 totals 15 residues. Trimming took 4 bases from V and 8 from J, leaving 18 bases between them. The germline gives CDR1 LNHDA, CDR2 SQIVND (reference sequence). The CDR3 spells CASSTEGRGQDEQFF. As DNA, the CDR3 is TGTGCCAGTAGTACCGAAGGGCGGGGCCAGGATGAGCAGTTCTTC.

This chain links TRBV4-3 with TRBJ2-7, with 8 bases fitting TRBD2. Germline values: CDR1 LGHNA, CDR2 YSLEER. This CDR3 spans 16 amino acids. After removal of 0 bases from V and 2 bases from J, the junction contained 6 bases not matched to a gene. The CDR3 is CASSQDLASGPYEQYF. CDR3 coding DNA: TGCGCCAGCAGCCAAGATTTGGCTAGCGGGCCCTACGAGCAGTACTTC.

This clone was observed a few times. The chain's CDR3 is CASSEAPWGGHSEKLFF. The DNA for the CDR3 is TGTGCCAGCAGTGAAGCGCCTTGGGGGGGGCACAGTGAAAAACTGTTTTTT. The chain uses TRBV2 and TRBJ1-4, with a weak D call TRBD1 (6 bases). The germline CDR1 and CDR2 sequences are SNHLY and FYNNEI. The CDR3 covers 17 residues. V was trimmed by 0 bases and J by 7 bases, leaving 18 bases between them.

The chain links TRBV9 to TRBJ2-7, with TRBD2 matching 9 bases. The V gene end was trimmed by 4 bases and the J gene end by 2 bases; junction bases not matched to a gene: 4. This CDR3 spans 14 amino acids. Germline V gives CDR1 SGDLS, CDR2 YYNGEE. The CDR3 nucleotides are TGTGCCAGCAGCTCGGGACTAGCACCCTACGAGCAGTACTTC. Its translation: CASSSGLAPYEQYF.

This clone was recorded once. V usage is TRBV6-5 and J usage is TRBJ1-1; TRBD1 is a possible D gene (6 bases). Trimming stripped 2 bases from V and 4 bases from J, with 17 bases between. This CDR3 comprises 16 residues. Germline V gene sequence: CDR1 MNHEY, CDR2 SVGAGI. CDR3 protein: CASSYGPGGATTEAFF. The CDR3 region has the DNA TGTGCCAGCAGTTACGGTCCGGGGGGCGCGACCACTGAAGCTTTCTTT.

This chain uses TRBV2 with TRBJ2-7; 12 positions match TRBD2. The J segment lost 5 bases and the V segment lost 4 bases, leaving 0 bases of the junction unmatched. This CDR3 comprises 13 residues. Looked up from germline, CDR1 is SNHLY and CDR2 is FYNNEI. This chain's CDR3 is CASSGTSGNEQYF. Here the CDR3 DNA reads TGTGCCAGCAGTGGGACTAGCGGGAACGAGCAGTACTTC.

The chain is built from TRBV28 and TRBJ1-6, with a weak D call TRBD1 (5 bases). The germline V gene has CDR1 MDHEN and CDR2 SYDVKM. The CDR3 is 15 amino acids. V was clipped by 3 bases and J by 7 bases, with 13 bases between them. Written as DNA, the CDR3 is TGTGCCAGCAGTTTTATTGGCAGGGCAAATTCACCCCTCCACTTT. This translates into CASSFIGRANSPLHF. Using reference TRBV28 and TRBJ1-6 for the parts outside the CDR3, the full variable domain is DVKVTQSSRYLVKRTGEKVFLECVQDMDHENMFWYRQDPGLGLRLIYFSYDVKMKEKGDIPEGYSVSREKKERFSLILESASTNQTSMYLCASSFIGRANSPLHFGNGTRLTVT.

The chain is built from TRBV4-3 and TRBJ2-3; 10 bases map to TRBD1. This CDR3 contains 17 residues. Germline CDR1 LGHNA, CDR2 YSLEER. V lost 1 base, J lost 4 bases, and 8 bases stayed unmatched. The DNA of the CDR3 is TGCGCCAGCAGCCAAGGACAGGGGGCGAGGGTCGCAGATACGCAGTATTTT. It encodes CASSQGQGARVADTQYF.

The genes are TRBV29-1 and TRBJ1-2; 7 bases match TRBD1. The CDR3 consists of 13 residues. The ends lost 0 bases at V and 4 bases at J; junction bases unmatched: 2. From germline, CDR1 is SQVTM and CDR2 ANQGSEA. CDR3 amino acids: CSVEDRDSYGYTF. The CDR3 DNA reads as TGCAGCGTTGAAGATCGGGACAGCTATGGCTACACCTTC.

CDR3 loop: CASSKRGVVVQPQHF. CDR3 coding DNA: TGTGCCAGCAGTAAAAGAGGGGTTGTAGTTCAGCCCCAGCATTTT. The V and J genes are TRBV28 and TRBJ1-5, with D perhaps matching TRBD1 (5 bases). V was shortened by 5 bases and J by 6 bases, with 17 bases between the two germline ends. In germline, CDR1 is MDHEN, CDR2 SYDVKM. The CDR3 runs to 15 residues.

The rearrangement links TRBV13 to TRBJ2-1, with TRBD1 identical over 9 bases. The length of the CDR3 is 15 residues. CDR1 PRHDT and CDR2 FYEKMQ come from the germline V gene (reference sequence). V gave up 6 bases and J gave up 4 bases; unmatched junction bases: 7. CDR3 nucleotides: TGTGCCAGCAGTTTACCGGGACAGGGTTACAATGAGCAGTTCTTC. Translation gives CASSLPGQGYNEQFF.

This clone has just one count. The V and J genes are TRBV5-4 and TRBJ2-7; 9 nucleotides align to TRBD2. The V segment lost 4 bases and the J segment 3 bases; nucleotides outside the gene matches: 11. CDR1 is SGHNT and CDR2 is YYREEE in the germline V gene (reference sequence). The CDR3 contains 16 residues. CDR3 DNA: TGTGCCAGCAGCCCCGATAGCGGGAGTTCCCGCTACGAGCAGTACTTC. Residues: CASSPDSGSSRYEQYF.

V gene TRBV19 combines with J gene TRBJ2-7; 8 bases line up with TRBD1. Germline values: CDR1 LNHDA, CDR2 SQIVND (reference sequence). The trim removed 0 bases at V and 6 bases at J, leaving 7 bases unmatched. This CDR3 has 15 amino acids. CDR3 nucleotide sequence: TGTGCCAGTAGTATAGATGGCGCAGGGGGCGGCGAGCAGTACTTC. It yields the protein CASSIDGAGGGEQYF.

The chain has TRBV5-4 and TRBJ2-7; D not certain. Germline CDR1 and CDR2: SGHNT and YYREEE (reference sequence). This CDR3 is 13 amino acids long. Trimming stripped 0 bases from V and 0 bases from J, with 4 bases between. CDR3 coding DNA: TGTGCCAGCAGCTTGGAGTCCTCCTACGAGCAGTACTTC. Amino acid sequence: CASSLESSYEQYF. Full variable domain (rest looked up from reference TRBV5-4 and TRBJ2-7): ETGVTQSPTHLIKTRGQQVTLRCSSQSGHNTVSWYQQALGQGPQFIFQYYREEENGRGNFPPRFSGLQFPNYSSELNVNALELDDSALYLCASSLESSYEQYFGPGTRLTVT.

Written as DNA, the CDR3 is TGTGCCAGCAGGAACCTCGAAGCGGGCTATGGCTACACCTTC. This sequence encodes CASRNLEAGYGYTF. The chain has TRBV6-6 and TRBJ1-2; no clear D gene. Germline values: CDR1 MNHNY, CDR2 SVGAGI (reference sequence). Trimming shortened V by 6 bases and J by 4 bases, and 15 bases separated the two germline ends. CDR3 length: 14 amino acids.

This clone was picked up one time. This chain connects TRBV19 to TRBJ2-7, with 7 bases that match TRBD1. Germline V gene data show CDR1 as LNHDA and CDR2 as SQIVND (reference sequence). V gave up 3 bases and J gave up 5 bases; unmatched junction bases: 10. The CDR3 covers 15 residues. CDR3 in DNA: TGTGCCAGTAGTATTGGACAGACAGGGCTCCACGAGCAGTACTTC. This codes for CASSIGQTGLHEQYF.

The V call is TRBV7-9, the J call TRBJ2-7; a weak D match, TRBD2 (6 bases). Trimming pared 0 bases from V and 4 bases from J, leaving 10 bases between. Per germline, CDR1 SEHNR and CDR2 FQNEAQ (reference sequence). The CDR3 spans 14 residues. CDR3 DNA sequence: TGTGCCAGCAGCTTAGCGGCAGCGGGTTACGAGCAGTACTTC. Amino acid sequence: CASSLAAAGYEQYF.

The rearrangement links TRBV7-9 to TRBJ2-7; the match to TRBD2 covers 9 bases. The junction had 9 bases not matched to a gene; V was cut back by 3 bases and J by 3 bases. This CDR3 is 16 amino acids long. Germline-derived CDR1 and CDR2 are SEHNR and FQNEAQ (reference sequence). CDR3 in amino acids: CASSLDSGRGLYEQYF. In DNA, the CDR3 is TGTGCCAGCAGCTTGGATAGCGGGAGAGGTCTCTACGAGCAGTACTTC.